This T cell receptor (beta chain) was obtained from a study of tumor and adjacent non-tumor tissue in lung cancer. Across the study: Around 4.2 million productive TCRbeta reads were obtained per sample on average. Whole-study findings and limits: Compared with tumor, normal lung showed significantly lower TCR diversity. Normal lung showed higher cumulative top 100 clone frequency than tumor.

Three rounds of nested PCR, following a modified ARM-PCR protocol, produced the TCRbeta library. TCRdb reanalysed the multiplex PCR reads using MiXCR and keeps one entry per CDR3 protein. The sample shows 98,000 or so distinct CDR3 sequences, 80% of them seen only once. With regard to this clonotype: The antigen is unknown. At one of its ends the junction is not consistent with the germline gene, which may arise from a read error.

The template was RNA from unsorted bulk tissue. Distant lung tissue was collected more than 3 cm away from the tumor edge. This TCR came from a man in his 60s with small cell lung cancer. What was sequenced was distant non-tumor lung tissue.

Here the CDR3 reads CAISPFVRTDTQYF. The CDR3 DNA sequence: TGTGCCATCAGCCCGTTTGTCCGCACAGATACGCAGTATTTT. The chain joins TRBV11-2 to TRBJ2-3; D not certain. Germline lookup yields CDR1 SGHAT and CDR2 FQNNGV. The CDR3 length is 14 residues.